This TCR beta chain was sequenced in a study of CD8 T cells in Susac syndrome. Healthy donors served as the controls. They were matched for age and sex. CDR1 and CDR2 (germline): LNHDA, SQIVND (reference sequence). CDR3 length equals 15 residues. V gave up 4 bases and J gave up 6 bases, with 15 bases separating them. An amount of RNA that ranged from roughly 0.45 to 1 ug was reverse transcribed with random hexamers. The authors amplified TCR beta CDR3 across 54 Vbeta and 13 Jbeta using immunoSEQ multiplex PCR. TCRdb re-derived calls from the immunoSEQ multiplex PCR reads in MiXCR, one entry per CDR3 protein. Of approximately 100,000 distinct CDR3 sequences in the sample, 80% to 95% were seen once.

The sequencing input was CD4+ T cells from PBMCs. The rearrangement uses TRBV19 and TRBJ1-4; TRBD1 is a possible D gene (6 bases). This TCR came from a human donor in good health. The CDR3 loop is CASSRRDTGHEKLFF. For the CDR3, the DNA is TGTGCCAGTAGTAGACGGGACACCGGGCATGAAAAACTGTTTTTT. The full variable domain, its missing parts supplied by reference TRBV19 and TRBJ1-4, is DGGITQSPKYLFRKEGQNVTLSCEQNLNHDAMYWYRQDPGQGLRLIYYSQIVNDFQKGDIAEGYSVSREKKESFPLTVTSAQKNPTAFYLCASSRRDTGHEKLFFGSGTQLSVL.